Here is one T cell receptor (beta chain) with its context. V lost 5 bases and J 5 bases, leaving 15 bases between the germline ends. This CDR3 comprises 14 residues. CDR1 is SGHTA, CDR2 FQGTGA, per germline. The entry originates in a study of blood T cell repertoires in COVID-19. The protocol was immunoSEQ multiplex PCR, while the TCRdb copy is restricted to in-frame clones and leaves out a portion. The table records tens of thousands of clones, 65% to 90% of them present only once. The specimen sequenced was peripheral blood. The J gene is TRBJ1-2, the V gene TRBV7-3, with D tentatively TRBD1 (5 bases). This clonotype was sampled from a man older than 75 with active COVID-19. CDR3 sequence reads: CASSPGAGGYGYTF. CDR3 sequence (DNA): TGTGCCAGCAGCCCCGGGGCAGGAGGGTATGGCTACACCTTC. Together with reference TRBV7-3 and TRBJ1-2, the CDR3 gives the full variable domain: GAGVSQTPSNKVTEKGKYVELRCDPISGHTALYWYRQSLGQGPEFLIYFQGTGAADDSGLPNDRFFAVRPEGSVSTLKIQRTERGDSAVYLCASSPGAGGYGYTFGSGTRLTVV.